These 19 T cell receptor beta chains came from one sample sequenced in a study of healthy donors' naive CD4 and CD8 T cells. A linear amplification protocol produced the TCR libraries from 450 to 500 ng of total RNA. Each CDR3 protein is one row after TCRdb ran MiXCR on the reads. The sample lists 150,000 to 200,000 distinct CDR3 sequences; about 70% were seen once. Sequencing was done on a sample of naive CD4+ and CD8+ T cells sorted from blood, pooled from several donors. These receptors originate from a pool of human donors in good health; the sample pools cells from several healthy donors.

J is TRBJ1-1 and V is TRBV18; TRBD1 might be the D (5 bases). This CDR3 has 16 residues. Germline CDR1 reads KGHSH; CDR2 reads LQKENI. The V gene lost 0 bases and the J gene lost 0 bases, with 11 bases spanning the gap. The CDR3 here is CASSPPDSLMNTEAFF. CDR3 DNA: TGTGCCAGCTCACCACCCGACAGCCTCATGAACACTGAAGCTTTCTTT.

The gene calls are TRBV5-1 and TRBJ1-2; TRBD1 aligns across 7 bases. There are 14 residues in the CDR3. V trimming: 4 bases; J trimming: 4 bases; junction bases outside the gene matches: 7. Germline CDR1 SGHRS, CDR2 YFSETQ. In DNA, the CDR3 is TGCGCCAGCAGCCGCACACAGGGGAGCTATGGCTACACCTTC. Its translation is CASSRTQGSYGYTF.

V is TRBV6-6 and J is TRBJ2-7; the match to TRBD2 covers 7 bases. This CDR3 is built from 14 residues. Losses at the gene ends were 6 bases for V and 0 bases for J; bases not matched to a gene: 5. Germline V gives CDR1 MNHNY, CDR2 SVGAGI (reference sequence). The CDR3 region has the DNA TGTGCCAGCAGGTACGGGACTACCTCCTACGAGCAGTACTTC. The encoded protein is CASRYGTTSYEQYF.

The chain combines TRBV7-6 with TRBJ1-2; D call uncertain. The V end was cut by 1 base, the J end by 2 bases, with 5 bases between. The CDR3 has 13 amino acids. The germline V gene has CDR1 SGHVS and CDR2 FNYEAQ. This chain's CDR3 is CASSLGGNYGYTF. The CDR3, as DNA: TGTGCCAGCAGCTTAGGGGGAAACTATGGCTACACCTTC.

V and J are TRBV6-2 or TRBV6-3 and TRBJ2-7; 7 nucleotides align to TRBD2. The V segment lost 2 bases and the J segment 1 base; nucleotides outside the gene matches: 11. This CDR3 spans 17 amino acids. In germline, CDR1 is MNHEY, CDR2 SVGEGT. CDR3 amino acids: CASSYGPLRGDSYEQYF. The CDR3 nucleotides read TGTGCCAGCAGTTACGGGCCCCTACGGGGGGATTCCTACGAGCAGTACTTC.

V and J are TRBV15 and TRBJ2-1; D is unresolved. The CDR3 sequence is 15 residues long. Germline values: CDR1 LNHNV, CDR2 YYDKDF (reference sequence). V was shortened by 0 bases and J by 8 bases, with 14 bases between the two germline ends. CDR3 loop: CATSREANRAHEQFF. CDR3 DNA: TGTGCCACCAGCAGAGAGGCTAACCGGGCCCATGAGCAGTTCTTC.

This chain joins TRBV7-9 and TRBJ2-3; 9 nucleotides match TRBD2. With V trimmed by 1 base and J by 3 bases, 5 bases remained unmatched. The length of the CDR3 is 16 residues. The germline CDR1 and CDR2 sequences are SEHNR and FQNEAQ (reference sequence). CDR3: CASSLGLSGSTDTQYF. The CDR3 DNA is TGTGCCAGCAGCTTAGGCCTTAGCGGGAGTACAGATACGCAGTATTTT.

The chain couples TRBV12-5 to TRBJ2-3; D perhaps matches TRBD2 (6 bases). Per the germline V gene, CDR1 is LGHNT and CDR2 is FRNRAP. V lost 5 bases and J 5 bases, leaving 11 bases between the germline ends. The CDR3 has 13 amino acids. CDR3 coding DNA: TGTGCTAGTGGTGGGGGGACTTTAGATACGCAGTATTTT. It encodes CASGGGTLDTQYF.

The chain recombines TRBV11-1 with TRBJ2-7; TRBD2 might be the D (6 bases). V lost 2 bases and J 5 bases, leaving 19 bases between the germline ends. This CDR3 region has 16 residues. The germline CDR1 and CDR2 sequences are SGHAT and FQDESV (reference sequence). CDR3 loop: CASSLRGGVGSNEQYF. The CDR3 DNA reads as TGTGCCAGCAGCTTACGGGGAGGTGTAGGGTCCAACGAGCAGTACTTC.

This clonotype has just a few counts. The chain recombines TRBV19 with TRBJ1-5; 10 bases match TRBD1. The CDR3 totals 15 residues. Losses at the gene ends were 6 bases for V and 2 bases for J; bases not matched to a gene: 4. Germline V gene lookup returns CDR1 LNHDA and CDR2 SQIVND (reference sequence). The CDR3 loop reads CASRTGGYGNQPQHF. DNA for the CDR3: TGTGCCAGTAGGACAGGGGGCTACGGCAATCAGCCCCAGCATTTT.

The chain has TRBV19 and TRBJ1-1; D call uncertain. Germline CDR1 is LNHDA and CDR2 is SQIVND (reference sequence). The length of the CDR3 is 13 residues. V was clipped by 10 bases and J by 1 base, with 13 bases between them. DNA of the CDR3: TGTGCCACTGGACGGGGAAGGAACACTGAAGCTTTCTTT. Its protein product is CATGRGRNTEAFF.

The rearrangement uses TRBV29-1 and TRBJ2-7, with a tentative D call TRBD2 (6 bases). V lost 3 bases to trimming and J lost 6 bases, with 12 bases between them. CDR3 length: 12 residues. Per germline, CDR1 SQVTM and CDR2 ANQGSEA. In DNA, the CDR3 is TGCAGCGTTGAGACTAGGAACATCGAGCAGTACTTC. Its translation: CSVETRNIEQYF.

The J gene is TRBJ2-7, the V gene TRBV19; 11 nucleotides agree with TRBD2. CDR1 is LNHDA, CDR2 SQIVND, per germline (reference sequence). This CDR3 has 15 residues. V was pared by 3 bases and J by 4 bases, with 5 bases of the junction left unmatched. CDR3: CASSMWLAGGYEQYF. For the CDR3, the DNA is TGTGCCAGTAGTATGTGGCTAGCGGGAGGTTACGAGCAGTACTTC.

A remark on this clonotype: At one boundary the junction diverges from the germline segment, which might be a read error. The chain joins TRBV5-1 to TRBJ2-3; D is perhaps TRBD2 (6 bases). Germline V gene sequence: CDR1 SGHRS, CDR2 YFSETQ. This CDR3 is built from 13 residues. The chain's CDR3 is CASSLAGTDTQYF. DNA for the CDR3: TGTGCCAGCAGCTTGGCGGGAACAGATACGCAGTATTTT.

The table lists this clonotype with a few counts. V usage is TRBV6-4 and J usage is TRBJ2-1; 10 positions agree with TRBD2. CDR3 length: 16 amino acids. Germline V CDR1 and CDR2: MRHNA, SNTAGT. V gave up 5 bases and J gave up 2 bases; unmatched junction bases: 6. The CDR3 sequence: CASSREREGTYNEQFF. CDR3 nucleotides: TGTGCCAGCAGTCGGGAGCGGGAGGGCACCTACAATGAGCAGTTCTTC.

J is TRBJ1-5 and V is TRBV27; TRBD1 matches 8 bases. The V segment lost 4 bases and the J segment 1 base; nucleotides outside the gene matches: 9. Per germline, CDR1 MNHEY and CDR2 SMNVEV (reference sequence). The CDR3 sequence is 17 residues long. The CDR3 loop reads CASSSWTGTESNQPQHF. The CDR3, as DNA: TGTGCCAGCAGTTCCTGGACAGGGACGGAAAGCAATCAGCCCCAGCATTTT.

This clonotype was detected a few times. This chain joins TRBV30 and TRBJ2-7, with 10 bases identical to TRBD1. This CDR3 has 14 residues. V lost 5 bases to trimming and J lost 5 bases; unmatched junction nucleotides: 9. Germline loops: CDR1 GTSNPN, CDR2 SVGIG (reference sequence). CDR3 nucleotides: TGTGCCTGGGGACCGGGACAGGGGACCAACGAGCAGTACTTC. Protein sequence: CAWGPGQGTNEQYF.

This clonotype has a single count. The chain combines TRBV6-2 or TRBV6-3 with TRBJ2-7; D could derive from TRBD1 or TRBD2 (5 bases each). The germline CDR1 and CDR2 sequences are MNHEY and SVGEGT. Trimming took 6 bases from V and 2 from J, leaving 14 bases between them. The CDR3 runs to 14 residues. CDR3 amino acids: CASSPMGPTYEQYF. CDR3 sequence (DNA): TGTGCCAGCAGCCCAATGGGACCTACCTACGAGCAGTACTTC.

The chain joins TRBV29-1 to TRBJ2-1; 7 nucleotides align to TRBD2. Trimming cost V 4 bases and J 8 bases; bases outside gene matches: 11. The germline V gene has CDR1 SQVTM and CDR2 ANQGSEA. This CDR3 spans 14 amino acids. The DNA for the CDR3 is TGCAGCGTTGCCCGCCCGGGGAGGGTCGATGAGCAGTTCTTC. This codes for CSVARPGRVDEQFF.